This T cell receptor (beta chain) was identified during a study of low-dose radiotherapy and immunotherapy resistance in tumors. cDNA synthesis used a TRAV/TRBV-specific primer set for both chains. TCRs were amplified for approximately 21 PCR cycles with a constant-region primer and V-primer adapter. In TCRdb, the reads were re-called with MiXCR into one record per CDR3 protein. The table shows over 9,500 distinct CDR3 sequences, with approximately 60% occurring only once. Per germline, CDR1 MNHEY and CDR2 SVGAGI. Trimming removed 4 bases from V and 14 bases from J, with 18 bases in between. This CDR3 has 14 residues.

The rearrangement joins TRBV6-5 to TRBJ1-6; D remains ambiguous. This sequence originates from a human donor with advanced metastatic prostate, ovarian, gallbladder or colorectal cancer (not recorded which). This table probably holds off-target reads from a library built for another chain. CDR3 in DNA: TGTGCCAGCAGTTCTTCTCAGTCCCCTGGGTCCCTCCACTTT. This codes for CASSSSQSPGSLHF.